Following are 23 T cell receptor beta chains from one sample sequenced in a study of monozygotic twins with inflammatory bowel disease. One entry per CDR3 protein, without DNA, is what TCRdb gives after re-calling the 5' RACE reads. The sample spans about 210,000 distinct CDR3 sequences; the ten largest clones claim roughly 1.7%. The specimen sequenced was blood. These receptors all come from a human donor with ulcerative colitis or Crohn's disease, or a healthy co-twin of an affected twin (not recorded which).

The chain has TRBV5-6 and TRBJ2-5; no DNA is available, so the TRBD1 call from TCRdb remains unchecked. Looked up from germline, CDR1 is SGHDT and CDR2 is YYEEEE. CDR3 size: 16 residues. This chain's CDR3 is CASSPSGTGHQETQYF. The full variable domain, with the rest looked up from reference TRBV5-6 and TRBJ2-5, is DAGVTQSPTHLIKTRGQQVTLRCSPKSGHDTVSWYQQALGQGPQFIFQYYEEEERQRGNFPDRFSGHQFPNYSSELNVNALLLGDSALYLCASSPSGTGHQETQYFGPGTRLLVL.

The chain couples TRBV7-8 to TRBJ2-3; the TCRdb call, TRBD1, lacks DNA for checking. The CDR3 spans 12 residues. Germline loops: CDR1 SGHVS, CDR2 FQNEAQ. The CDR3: CASNGGTDTQYF. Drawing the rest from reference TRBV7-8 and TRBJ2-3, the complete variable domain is GAGVSQSPRYKVAKRGQDVALRCDPISGHVSLFWYQQALGQGPEFLTYFQNEAQLDKSGLPSDRFFAERPEGSVSTLKIQRTQQEDSAVYLCASNGGTDTQYFGPGTRLTVL.

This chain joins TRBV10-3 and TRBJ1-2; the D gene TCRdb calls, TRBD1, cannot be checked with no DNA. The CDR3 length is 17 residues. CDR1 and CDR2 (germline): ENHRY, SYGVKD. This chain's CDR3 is CAIRITEGAVANYGYTF.

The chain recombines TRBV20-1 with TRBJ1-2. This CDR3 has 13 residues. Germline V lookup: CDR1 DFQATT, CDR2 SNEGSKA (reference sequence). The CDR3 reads CSAGSGAKYGYTF.

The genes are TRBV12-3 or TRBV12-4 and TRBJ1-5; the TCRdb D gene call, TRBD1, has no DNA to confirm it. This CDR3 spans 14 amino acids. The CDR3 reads CASSLKTGPRPQHF.

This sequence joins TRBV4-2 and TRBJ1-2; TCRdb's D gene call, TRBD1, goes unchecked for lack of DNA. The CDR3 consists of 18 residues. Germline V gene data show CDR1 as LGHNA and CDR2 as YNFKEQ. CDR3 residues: CASSPKPGGGRLNYGYTF.

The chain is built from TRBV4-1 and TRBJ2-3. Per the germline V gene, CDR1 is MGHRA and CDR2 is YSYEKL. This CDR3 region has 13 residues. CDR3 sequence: CASSQGSLDTQYF.

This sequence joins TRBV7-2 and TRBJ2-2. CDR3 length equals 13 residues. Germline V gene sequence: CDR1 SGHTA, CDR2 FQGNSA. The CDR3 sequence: CASSYPNTGELFF.

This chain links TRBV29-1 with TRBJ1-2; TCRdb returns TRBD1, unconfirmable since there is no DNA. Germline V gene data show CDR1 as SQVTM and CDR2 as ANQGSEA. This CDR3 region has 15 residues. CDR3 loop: CSVAEGHGDFGGYTF. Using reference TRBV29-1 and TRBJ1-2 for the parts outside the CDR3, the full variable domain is SAVISQKPSRDICQRGTSLTIQCQVDSQVTMMFWYRQQPGQSLTLIATANQGSEATYESGFVIDKFPISRPNLTFSTLTVSNMSPEDSSIYLCSVAEGHGDFGGYTFGSGTRLTVV.

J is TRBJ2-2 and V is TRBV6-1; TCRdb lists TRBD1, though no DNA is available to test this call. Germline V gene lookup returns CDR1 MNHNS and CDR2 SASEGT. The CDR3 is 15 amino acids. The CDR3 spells CASSPRTGGSGELFF.

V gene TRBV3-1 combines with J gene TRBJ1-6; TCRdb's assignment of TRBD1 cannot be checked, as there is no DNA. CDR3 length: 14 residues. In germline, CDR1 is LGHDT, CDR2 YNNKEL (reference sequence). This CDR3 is CASSAYEGNSPLHF.

CDR3 sequence reads: CSTASGGEGYQPQHF. The V and J genes are TRBV20-1 and TRBJ1-5. This CDR3 spans 15 amino acids. Germline V gene data show CDR1 as DFQATT and CDR2 as SNEGSKA (reference sequence).

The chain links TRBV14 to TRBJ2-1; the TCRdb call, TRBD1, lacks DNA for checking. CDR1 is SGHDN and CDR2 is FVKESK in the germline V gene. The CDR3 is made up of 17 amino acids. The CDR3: CASSQDSRGDITTGQFF.

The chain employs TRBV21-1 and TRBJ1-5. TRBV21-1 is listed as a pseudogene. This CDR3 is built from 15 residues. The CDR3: CASKIRGAPNQPQHF.

The CDR3 reads CASSPPSFRGETQYF. The rearrangement links TRBV18 to TRBJ2-5; TCRdb returns TRBD1, unconfirmable since there is no DNA. This CDR3 is built from 15 residues. Germline V gene lookup returns CDR1 KGHSH and CDR2 LQKENI.

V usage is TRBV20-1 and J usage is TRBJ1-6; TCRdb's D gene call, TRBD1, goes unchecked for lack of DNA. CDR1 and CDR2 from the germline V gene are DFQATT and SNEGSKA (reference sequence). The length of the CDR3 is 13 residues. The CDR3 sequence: CSARRQGDSPLHF.

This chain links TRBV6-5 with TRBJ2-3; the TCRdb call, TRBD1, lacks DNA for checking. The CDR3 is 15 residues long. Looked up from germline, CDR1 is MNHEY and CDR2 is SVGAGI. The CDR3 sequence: CASSYGPMQTDTQYF.

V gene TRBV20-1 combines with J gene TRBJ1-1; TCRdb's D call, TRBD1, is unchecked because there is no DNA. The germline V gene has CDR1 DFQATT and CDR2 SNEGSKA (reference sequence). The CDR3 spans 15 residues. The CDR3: CSARGRGGANTEAFF.

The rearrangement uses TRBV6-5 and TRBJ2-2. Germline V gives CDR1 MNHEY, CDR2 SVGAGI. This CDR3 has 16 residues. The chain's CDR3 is CASSVTRGSYTGELFF.

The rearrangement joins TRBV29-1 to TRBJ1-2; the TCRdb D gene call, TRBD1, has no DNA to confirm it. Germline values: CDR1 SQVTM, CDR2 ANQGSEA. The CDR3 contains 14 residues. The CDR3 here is CSVRGSGVNYGYTF. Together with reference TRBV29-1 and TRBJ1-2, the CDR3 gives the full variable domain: SAVISQKPSRDICQRGTSLTIQCQVDSQVTMMFWYRQQPGQSLTLIATANQGSEATYESGFVIDKFPISRPNLTFSTLTVSNMSPEDSSIYLCSVRGSGVNYGYTFGSGTRLTVV.

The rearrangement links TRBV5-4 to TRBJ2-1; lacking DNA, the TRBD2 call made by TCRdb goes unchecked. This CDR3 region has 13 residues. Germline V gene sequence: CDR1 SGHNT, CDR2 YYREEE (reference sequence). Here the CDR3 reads CASSSHPSNEQFF.

The CDR3 protein is CASSDSRDGRDEQFF. This chain joins TRBV6-4 and TRBJ2-1. The length of the CDR3 is 15 residues. Germline V lookup: CDR1 MRHNA, CDR2 SNTAGT.

CDR3 sequence reads: CASSSGNEQFF. This chain links TRBV5-4 with TRBJ2-1. CDR3 length equals 11 residues. Per germline, CDR1 SGHNT and CDR2 YYREEE (reference sequence).